A selection of T cell receptor beta chains follows, all from one sample in a study of siplizumab effects on memory and regulatory T cells. The protocol was immunoSEQ multiplex PCR, while the TCRdb copy is restricted to in-frame clones and leaves out a portion. The sample carries over 35,000 clones, 89% recorded once. Sequencing was done on a sample of naive CD4+ T cells sorted from blood. These receptors all come from a human donor in good health. The CDR3 runs from the conserved cysteine through the conserved F or W. The D gene is left open where the match is weak. Size tells how often a clone was seen (once, few, many) or the class of an expanded clone, and some rows leave it out.

v_gene	abundance	d_gene	j_gene	CDR3nt	CDR3aa
TRBV10-3	.	TRBD1	TRBJ2-7	TGTGCCATCAGTGAGTCGGGCAGGGGGCGCCCCGGGTCCTACGAGCAGTACTTC	CAISESGRGRPGSYEQYF
TRBV19	.	.	TRBJ1-3	TGTGCCAGTACCAACGGCAGGGGAGCTGGAAACACCATATATTTT	CASTNGRGAGNTIYF
TRBV9	.	TRBD2	TRBJ2-5	TGTGCCAGCAGCGTAGGACTAGCGGAAGAGACCCAGTACTTC	CASSVGLAEETQYF
TRBV12-5	.	TRBD1	TRBJ2-2	TGTGCTAGTGGTTTGGTCCGGGACAGTAGCACCGGGGAGCTGTTTTTT	CASGLVRDSSTGELFF
TRBV5-1	.	.	TRBJ1-1	TGCGCCAGCAGCTTGTCAGGGATGAACACTGAAGCTTTCTTT	CASSLSGMNTEAFF
TRBV18	.	TRBD2	TRBJ2-1	TGTGCCAGCTCACCACCGAAGGGGACTAGCGAGTACAATGAGCAGTTCTTC	CASSPPKGTSEYNEQFF
TRBV19	.	.	TRBJ2-4	TGTGCCAGTAGTATTATCTACAGGGAATCCAAAAACATTCAGTACTTC	CASSIIYRESKNIQYF
TRBV5-4	.	.	TRBJ2-1	TGTGCCAGCAGCTTTACGCGATCCTCCTACAATGAGCAGTTCTTC	CASSFTRSSYNEQFF
TRBV2	.	.	TRBJ2-7	TGTGCCAGCAGTAGGGCAGGGTTCGACGAGCAGTACTTC	CASSRAGFDEQYF
TRBV5-1	once	TRBD1	TRBJ2-5	TGCGCCAGCAGGGGTCCCGGGACAGGGGCGGAGACCCAGTACTTC	CASRGPGTGAETQYF
TRBV5-1	.	.	TRBJ1-1	TGCGCCAGCAGCTACGGACGGGCTAGCGGGGTGAACACTGAAGCTTTCTTT	CASSYGRASGVNTEAFF
TRBV9	.	TRBD1	TRBJ2-5	TGTGCCAGCAGCGCGGAACCCGGGACAGCGGAGTTAGAGACCCAGTACTTC	CASSAEPGTAELETQYF
TRBV4-1	.	.	TRBJ1-2	TGCGCCAGCAGCCAACTCCAGGGGAGGGACGGCTACACCTTC	CASSQLQGRDGYTF
TRBV2	.	.	TRBJ1-5	TGTGCCAGCAGAAGGGAGAGCAAAAATCAGCCCCAGCATTTT	CASRRESKNQPQHF
TRBV6-1	.	TRBD2	TRBJ2-2	TGTGCCAGCCGACTAGCGGGAACGAACACCGGGGAGCTGTTTTTT	CASRLAGTNTGELFF
TRBV14	.	TRBD2	TRBJ2-7	TGTGCCAGCAGCCCGGGACTAGGGTACGAGCAGTACTTC	CASSPGLGYEQYF
TRBV5-1	.	TRBD2	TRBJ2-5	TGCGCCAGCAGCCCCGGAACCACTAGCGGGGGTATTGAGACCCAGTACTTC	CASSPGTTSGGIETQYF
TRBV5-8	.	.	TRBJ2-3	TGTGCCAGCAGCCCCGGGGCCCAGGGAGGTTATAAGACAGATACGCAGTATTTT	CASSPGAQGGYKTDTQYF
TRBV4-1	.	.	TRBJ2-1	TGCGCCAGCAGCCAAGACAGGGCCCGCCGGAGCCACTACAATGAGCAGTTCTTC	CASSQDRARRSHYNEQFF
TRBV2	.	TRBD1	TRBJ2-7	TGTGCCAGCACCCTGGACAGGGGTGAGCAGTACTTC	CASTLDRGEQYF
TRBV5-1	.	TRBD2	TRBJ2-1	TGCGCCAGCAGCTTGTTTCGGGGGGATAACAATGAGCAGTTCTTC	CASSLFRGDNNEQFF
TRBV5-1	.	.	TRBJ1-1	TGCGCCAGCAGCTTTGCCCAGAACACTGAAGCTTTCTTT	CASSFAQNTEAFF
TRBV5-8	medium-sized	.	TRBJ2-7	TGTGCCAGCAGCTTGTTCCCGGGACATATCTACGAGCAGTACTTC	CASSLFPGHIYEQYF
TRBV7-3	.	TRBD1	TRBJ2-3	TGTGCCAGCAGCTTAGCACCGGGACAGGGGCCAGATACGCAGTATTTT	CASSLAPGQGPDTQYF
TRBV5-1	.	.	TRBJ2-5	TGCGCCAGCAGACGAGGCTCGGGGAACGAAGAGACCCAGTACTTC	CASRRGSGNEETQYF